One and the same sample provided the 20 T cell receptor beta chains below, sequenced in a study of blood T cells in healthy people across ages. A sample-barcoded 5' primer and a J-beta primer mix were used in a second PCR of about 6 to 12 cycles. One entry per CDR3 protein results from TCRdb running MiXCR on the 5' RACE reads. The sample records 1.4 million or so distinct CDR3 sequences, about 45% being singletons. Material: blood. The receptors derive from a young woman in good health.

This clonotype was recorded at least ten times. The rearrangement uses TRBV5-1 and TRBJ2-1, with D tentatively TRBD2 (5 bases). The CDR3 sequence is 12 residues long. V dropped 4 bases and J dropped 3 bases, with 5 bases sitting between them. CDR1 is SGHRS, CDR2 YFSETQ, per germline. CDR3 in amino acids: CASSRDYNEQFF. CDR3 in DNA: TGCGCCAGCAGCCGGGACTACAATGAGCAGTTCTTC.

This chain uses TRBV29-1 with TRBJ1-2; possibly TRBD1 for D (5 bases). Trimming shortened V by 2 bases and J by 8 bases, and 15 bases separated the two germline ends. Germline loops: CDR1 SQVTM, CDR2 ANQGSEA. The CDR3 spans 13 residues. CDR3 bases: TGCAGCGTTGAAACTGACAGCGGGTCGGGCTACACCTTC. Its translation is CSVETDSGSGYTF.

V is TRBV3-1 and J is TRBJ2-1, with 15 bases that match TRBD2. This CDR3 contains 20 residues. CDR1 LGHDT and CDR2 YNNKEL come from the germline V gene (reference sequence). Trimming cost V 2 bases and J 0 bases; bases outside gene matches: 8. The CDR3: CASSQQIGLAGGSSYNEQFF. DNA of the CDR3: TGTGCCAGCAGCCAACAGATTGGACTAGCGGGGGGGAGCTCCTACAATGAGCAGTTCTTC.

This clonotype was found a few times. This chain connects TRBV7-2 to TRBJ2-1; TRBD1 aligns across 9 bases. CDR1 is SGHTA, CDR2 FQGNSA, per germline. J lost 0 bases, V lost 6 bases, and 6 bases had no gene match. This CDR3 region has 16 residues. The CDR3 protein is CASRFMGQGSYNEQFF. CDR3 nucleotides: TGTGCCAGCAGATTTATGGGACAGGGCTCCTACAATGAGCAGTTCTTC.

This clonotype has more than one count but fewer than ten. CDR3 sequence (DNA): TGTGCCAGCAGCTTGCTGACAGCGGGAGGCGATGAGCAGTTCTTC. This encodes CASSLLTAGGDEQFF. This rearrangement joins TRBV7-2 to TRBJ2-1; 9 positions agree with TRBD2. CDR3 length: 15 amino acids. Trimming cost V 3 bases and J 8 bases; bases outside gene matches: 8. Germline V gene data show CDR1 as SGHTA and CDR2 as FQGNSA.

This clonotype was recorded a few times. The J gene is TRBJ2-2, the V gene TRBV4-2; D may be TRBD1 or TRBD2 (5 bases each). This CDR3 spans 15 amino acids. Looked up from germline, CDR1 is LGHNA and CDR2 is YNFKEQ. Trimming took off 5 bases at V and 0 bases at J, with 10 bases between the two ends. This chain's CDR3 is CASSWDQTNTGELFF. The CDR3 DNA follows: TGTGCCAGCAGCTGGGACCAAACGAACACCGGGGAGCTGTTTTTT.

The table lists this clonotype with a few counts. V is TRBV20-1 and J is TRBJ1-4, with D maybe TRBD1 (5 bases). The CDR3 is 15 residues long. V was pared by 7 bases and J by 4 bases, with 19 bases between. The germline V gene has CDR1 DFQATT and CDR2 SNEGSKA (reference sequence). The CDR3 region is CSVGGLPAGNEKLFF. The CDR3 DNA is TGCAGTGTCGGGGGTCTACCCGCGGGTAATGAAAAACTGTTTTTT.

The CDR3, as DNA: TGCGCCAGCAGCCAAGAGGGCGGTCACACAGATACGCAGTATTTT. Translated, it gives CASSQEGGHTDTQYF. The rearrangement joins TRBV4-3 to TRBJ2-3; D uncertain. V was clipped by 0 bases and J by 2 bases, with 9 bases between them. The CDR3 has 15 residues. Germline CDR1 and CDR2: LGHNA and YSLEER.

V usage is TRBV19 and J usage is TRBJ2-2, with D perhaps TRBD1 (6 bases). This CDR3 contains 18 residues. Germline V gene lookup returns CDR1 LNHDA and CDR2 SQIVND (reference sequence). V lost 8 bases, J lost 4 bases, and 26 bases lay in between. The CDR3 sequence: CASQERGRGVLSTGELFF. CDR3 coding DNA: TGTGCCAGTCAAGAGAGGGGCAGGGGCGTTTTGAGCACCGGGGAGCTGTTTTTT.

Only one count was recorded for this clonotype. The V and J genes are TRBV20-1 and TRBJ1-6; TRBD1 matches at 7 bases. The germline gives CDR1 DFQATT, CDR2 SNEGSKA (reference sequence). The J segment lost 10 bases and the V segment lost 3 bases, leaving 27 bases of the junction unmatched. This CDR3 has 20 residues. The CDR3 here is CSASPIWGQSQSAGGSPLHF. As DNA, the CDR3 is TGCAGTGCTAGCCCGATCTGGGGACAGAGTCAATCCGCCGGGGGGTCACCCCTCCACTTT.

This clonotype was counted a few times. The chain recombines TRBV9 with TRBJ2-7; 14 positions agree with TRBD2. The DNA end is a closer match to TRBJ2-5, so the J assignment may be wrong. Germline assignment: CDR1 SGDLS and CDR2 YYNGEE. The CDR3 sequence is 17 residues long. The CDR3 DNA is TGTGCCAGCAGCGAATTGCCGGGACTAGCGGGAGAAGAGACCCAGTACTTC. Amino acids: CASSELPGLAGEETQYF.

The CDR3 nucleotides read TGCGCCAGCAGCCAAGATCGGCATAGCAATCAGCCCCAGCATTTT. It codes for CASSQDRHSNQPQHF. V is TRBV4-3 and J is TRBJ1-5, with no clear D. V shed 0 bases and J shed 0 bases, with 6 bases lying between them. The CDR3 extends over 15 amino acids. Per the germline V gene, CDR1 is LGHNA and CDR2 is YSLEER.

A single count supports this clonotype. Compared with germline, one end of the junction differs, possibly owing to a read error. The rearrangement joins TRBV15 to TRBJ2-1; D is unclear. Germline V gene sequence: CDR1 LNHNV, CDR2 YYDKDF (reference sequence). CDR3 length: 19 residues. CDR3 residues: CTTSRDALLMAPQNDEQFF. The CDR3 DNA is TGTACCACCAGCAGAGATGCCCTCCTAATGGCCCCACAGAACGATGAGCAGTTCTTC.

This clonotype was seen more than once but under ten times. The chain is built from TRBV5-1 and TRBJ2-1, with TRBD2 matching over 8 bases. The CDR3 is made up of 14 amino acids. The trim removed 4 bases at V and 10 bases at J, leaving 10 bases unmatched. Germline values: CDR1 SGHRS, CDR2 YFSETQ. The CDR3 nucleotides read TGCGCCAGCAGCGAGACACTAGCGGAGCGGGAGCAGTTCTTC. This codes for CASSETLAEREQFF.

The sample holds a few counts of this clonotype. This chain links TRBV6-2 or TRBV6-3 with TRBJ1-2; D not resolved. The germline CDR1 and CDR2 sequences are MNHEY and SVGEGT. Trimming left V 2 bases short and J 7 bases short, with 5 bases between. The CDR3 has 11 amino acids. The DNA of the CDR3 is TGTGCCAGCAGTTACCGGGCTGGCTACACCTTC. Its translation: CASSYRAGYTF.

This clonotype has only a few counts. The chain combines TRBV27 with TRBJ2-7, with 11 bases identical to TRBD1. This CDR3 has 16 amino acids. V shed 6 bases and J 2 bases; nucleotides not matched to a gene: 9. Per germline, CDR1 MNHEY and CDR2 SMNVEV (reference sequence). For the CDR3, the DNA is TGTGCCAGCAGCTATTCCGGGGGACAGGGGGCCTACGAGCAGTACTTC. Translation gives CASSYSGGQGAYEQYF.

The chain joins TRBV7-2 to TRBJ2-7; 11 bases align to TRBD2. V trimming: 2 bases; J trimming: 5 bases; junction bases outside the gene matches: 8. This CDR3 contains 16 residues. CDR1 and CDR2 (germline): SGHTA, FQGNSA. This CDR3 is CASSLSVAGGRDEQYF. The CDR3, as DNA: TGTGCCAGCAGCTTATCTGTAGCGGGAGGGAGGGACGAGCAGTACTTC.

The chain uses TRBV4-3 and TRBJ2-5, with 8 bases aligning to TRBD2. Germline assignment: CDR1 LGHNA and CDR2 YSLEER. The CDR3 loop spans 19 amino acids. Losses at the gene ends were 0 bases for V and 11 bases for J; bases not matched to a gene: 23. The DNA for the CDR3 is TGCGCCAGCAGCCAAGATCGAGTAGCGGGGAGATCCTCCTACAATGAGCAGTACTTC. Amino acid sequence: CASSQDRVAGRSSYNEQYF.

The chain is built from TRBV24-1 and TRBJ2-5, with a weak D call TRBD2 (6 bases). Germline lookup yields CDR1 KGHDR and CDR2 SFDVKD. V was cut by 6 bases and J by 11 bases, with 21 bases left in between. The CDR3 contains 14 residues. CDR3 in amino acids: CATSRGRGENEQYF. As DNA, the CDR3 is TGTGCCACCAGTCGTGGACGCGGGGAGAATGAGCAGTACTTC.

The chain uses TRBV28 and TRBJ2-7, with 7 bases fitting TRBD1. This CDR3 has 12 residues. Germline V gives CDR1 MDHEN, CDR2 SYDVKM. J lost 6 bases, V lost 6 bases, and 5 bases had no gene match. The CDR3 DNA reads as TGTGCCAGCAGACCGACAGGGTTCGAGCAGTACTTC. Translation gives CASRPTGFEQYF.